The TCR beta chain described here comes from a study of T cell repertoires in cytomegalovirus infection. Overall study: Both CMV infection and a matching HLA type were indicated by public TCR beta signatures. The study's findings and limits: The study found HLA-C-restricted CMV-specific TCR beta clonotypes dominating the ex vivo response. Adding up the frequency of public TCR beta families identified people who carried CMV plus the relevant HLA.

CDR1 and CDR2 (germline): MNHNY, SVGAGI (reference sequence). Deletions cut 5 bases from V and 0 bases from J, with 17 bases between. The CDR3 is 17 residues long. Worth noting for this clonotype: Antigen specificity is unknown.

TCRdb passed the reads through MiXCR, listing each CDR3 protein once. The sample lists hundreds of thousands of distinct CDR3 sequences, about 24% seen once, with roughly 8% in the top ten. Material: CD8+ T cells from PBMCs. The chain recombines TRBV6-6 with TRBJ1-5; tentatively, D is TRBD1 (6 bases). The receptor was derived from a human donor in good health (CMV status not recorded). Some clones in this sample may be carry-over from other donors' samples. CDR3 sequence reads: CASSPRDTSYSNQPQHF. The CDR3 DNA sequence: TGTGCCAGCAGTCCCCGGGACACCAGTTATAGCAATCAGCCCCAGCATTTT.